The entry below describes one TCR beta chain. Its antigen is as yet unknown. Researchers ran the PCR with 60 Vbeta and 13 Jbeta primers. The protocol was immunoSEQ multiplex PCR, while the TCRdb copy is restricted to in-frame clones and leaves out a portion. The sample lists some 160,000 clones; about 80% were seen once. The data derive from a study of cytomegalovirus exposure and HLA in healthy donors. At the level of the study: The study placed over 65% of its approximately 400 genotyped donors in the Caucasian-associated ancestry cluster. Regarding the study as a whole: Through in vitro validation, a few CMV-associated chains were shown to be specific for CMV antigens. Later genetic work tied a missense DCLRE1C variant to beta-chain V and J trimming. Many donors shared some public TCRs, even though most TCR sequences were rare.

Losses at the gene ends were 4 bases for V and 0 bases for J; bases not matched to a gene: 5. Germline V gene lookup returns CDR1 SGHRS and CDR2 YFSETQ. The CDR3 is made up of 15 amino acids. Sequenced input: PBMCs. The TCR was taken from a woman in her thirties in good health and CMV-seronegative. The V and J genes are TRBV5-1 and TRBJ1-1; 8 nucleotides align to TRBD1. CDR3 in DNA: TGCGCCAGCAGCGGGGACAGGCCCTTGAACACTGAAGCTTTCTTT. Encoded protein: CASSGDRPLNTEAFF.